The clone carrying this T cell receptor beta chain was observed a handful of times. The antigen is unknown. CD4+ T cells that had been cultured provided DNA sequenced with the Oncomine TCR Beta short-read assay. Each CDR3 protein is one row after TCRdb ran MiXCR on the PCR reads. The sample shows 15,000 or so distinct CDR3 sequences, around 50% of them seen only once. This entry is derived from a study of vaccination and CD4 T cells after COVID-19. Turning to the study itself: Participants were given two doses of BNT162b2 or mRNA-1273 vaccine.

Regarding time point: late sampling 161 to 241 days after vaccination in a few convalescent patients. Treatment: roughly 10-day PBMC culture with coronavirus spike peptide pools or control peptides (ViraFEST assay). Germline assignment: CDR1 MNHEY and CDR2 SVGEGT. V lost 5 bases and J lost 10, with 9 bases in between. There are 12 residues in the CDR3. The clonotype originates from a human donor who had recovered from COVID-19. Sequences were derived from CD4+ T cells from blood, cultured in vitro, sampled about 7 months after SARS-CoV-2 vaccination. The chain combines TRBV6-2 or TRBV6-3 with TRBJ1-6; D is unclear. DNA for the CDR3: TGTGCCAGCAGTCTCAGGACCTCACCCCTCCACTTT. Protein sequence: CASSLRTSPLHF.